Listed below are T cell receptor beta chains from one sample, sequenced in a study of Ad26.COV2.S vaccination and SARS-CoV-2 variants. Produced via immunoSEQ multiplex PCR; TCRdb's table is partial and in-frame only. The sample yields more than 300,000 clones, more than 70% seen once. The sequenced sample was peripheral blood, obtained in a trial of Ad26.COV2.S vaccine versus placebo. These receptors were collected from a person aged 18 to 65 who received the Ad26.COV2.S COVID-19 vaccine or a placebo. Both conserved end residues are part of each CDR3. Fields, in order: V gene, D gene, clone size, J gene, CDR3 protein, CDR3 DNA. The D gene is left open where the match is weak. Only some rows state a clone size, as once, few, many or a class for expanded clones.

>TRBV10-3|-|-|TRBJ1-1
CAISEASGYTEAFF
TGTGCCATCAGTGAGGCGTCAGGGTACACTGAAGCTTTCTTT
>TRBV4-1|-|-|TRBJ2-3
CASSPRLPPSTDTQYF
TGCGCCAGCAGCCCTCGTTTACCACCGAGCACAGATACGCAGTATTTT
>TRBV7-9|-|-|TRBJ2-1
CASRRGFGQLEVSYNEQFF
TGTGCCAGCAGACGCGGATTTGGGCAACTCGAAGTCTCCTACAATGAGCAGTTCTTC
>TRBV4-3|-|-|TRBJ1-4
CASSQDIGRHGNEKLFF
TGCGCCAGCAGCCAAGACATTGGACGGCACGGCAATGAAAAACTGTTTTTT
>TRBV15|TRBD1|-|TRBJ1-1
CATSREQGANTEAFF
TGTGCCACCAGCAGAGAGCAGGGGGCGAATACTGAAGCTTTCTTT
>TRBV3-1/TRBV3-2|-|-|TRBJ1-2
CASSRQPPNYGYTF
TGTGCCAGCAGCCGCCAACCCCCAAACTATGGCTACACCTTC
>TRBV5-1|TRBD1|-|TRBJ1-2
CASSLQGIEIRGYTF
TGCGCCAGCAGCTTACAGGGGATCGAAATACGTGGCTACACCTTC
>TRBV28|-|-|TRBJ1-2
CASSLGAGFYGYTF
TGTGCCAGCAGTTTAGGGGCAGGGTTTTATGGCTACACCTTC
>TRBV5-1|-|-|TRBJ1-4
CASSDFGGTNEKLFF
TGCGCCAGCAGTGATTTTGGGGGGACTAATGAAAAACTGTTTTTT
>TRBV19|-|-|TRBJ1-1
CASSIGGAGAYMNTEAFF
TGTGCCAGTAGTATTGGTGGGGCAGGAGCCTACATGAACACTGAAGCTTTCTTT
>TRBV7-9|-|-|TRBJ1-3
CASNTYSGNTIYF
TGTGCCAGCAACACTTACTCTGGAAACACCATATATTTT
>TRBV5-1|-|once|TRBJ1-1
CASKDTNTEAFF
TGCGCCAGCAAAGATACGAACACTGAAGCTTTCTTT
>TRBV6-2/TRBV6-3|TRBD1|-|TRBJ1-2
CASSPLDRDYGYTF
TGTGCCAGCAGCCCGCTTGACAGGGACTATGGCTACACCTTC